The entry below gives a single TCR beta chain sequence along with its context. Its antigen is not known. The data were obtained in a study of Ad26.COV2.S vaccination and SARS-CoV-2 variants. Study conclusions and caveats: Total responses of T cells may have been underestimated by the analyses of TCR breadth and depth. Substantial response breadth was reportedly seen for spike-specific CD8+ and CD4+ T cells after vaccination. Individuals receiving vaccine had higher spike-specific TCR breadth than placebo recipients did.

Assay used: immunoSEQ multiplex PCR; TCRdb lists only in-frame clones, some missing. The sample carries 180,000 or so clones, about 83% recorded once. The clonotype originates from a human donor who had recovered from COVID-19. The specimen comprised peripheral blood, sampled after recovery from COVID-19.

CDR3 in amino acids: CASSLTYADNEQFF. The CDR3 DNA follows: TGTGCCAGCAGCTTAACGTACGCCGACAATGAGCAGTTCTTC. The gene calls are TRBV7-3 and TRBJ2-1, with unresolved D. Germline CDR1 SGHTA, CDR2 FQGTGA. The CDR3 is 14 residues long. V lost 0 bases, J lost 5 bases, and 8 bases lay in between.